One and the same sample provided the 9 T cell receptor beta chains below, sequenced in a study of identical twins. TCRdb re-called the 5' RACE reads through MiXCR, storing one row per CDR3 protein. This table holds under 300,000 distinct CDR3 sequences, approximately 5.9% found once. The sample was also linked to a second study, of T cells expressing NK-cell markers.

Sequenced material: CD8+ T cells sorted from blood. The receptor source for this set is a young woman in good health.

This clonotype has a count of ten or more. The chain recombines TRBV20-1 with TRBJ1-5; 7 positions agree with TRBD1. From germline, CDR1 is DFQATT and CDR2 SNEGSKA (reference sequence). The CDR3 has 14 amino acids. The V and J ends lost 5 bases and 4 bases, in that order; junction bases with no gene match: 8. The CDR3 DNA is TGCAGTGCTGGGGACAGAAACGCTAATCAGCCCCAGCATTTT. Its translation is CSAGDRNANQPQHF.

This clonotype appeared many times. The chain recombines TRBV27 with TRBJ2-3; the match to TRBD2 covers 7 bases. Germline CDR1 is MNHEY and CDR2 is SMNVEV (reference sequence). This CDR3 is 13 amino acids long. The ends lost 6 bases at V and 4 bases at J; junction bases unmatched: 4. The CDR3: CASSSGNSDTQYF. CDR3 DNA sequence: TGTGCCAGCAGCAGCGGGAACTCAGATACGCAGTATTTT.

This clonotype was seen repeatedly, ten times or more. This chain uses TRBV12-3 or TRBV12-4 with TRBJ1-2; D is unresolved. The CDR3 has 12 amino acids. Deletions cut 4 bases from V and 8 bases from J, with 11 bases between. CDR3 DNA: TGTGCCAGCAGTTCGGGATTTCGAGGCTACACCTTC. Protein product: CASSSGFRGYTF.

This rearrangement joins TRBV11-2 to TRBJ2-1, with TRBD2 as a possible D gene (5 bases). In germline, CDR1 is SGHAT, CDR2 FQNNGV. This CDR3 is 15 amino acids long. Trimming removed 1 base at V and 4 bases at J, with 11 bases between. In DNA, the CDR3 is TGTGCCAGCAGCTTAGGGAGCGGAACGTACAATGAGCAGTTCTTC. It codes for CASSLGSGTYNEQFF.

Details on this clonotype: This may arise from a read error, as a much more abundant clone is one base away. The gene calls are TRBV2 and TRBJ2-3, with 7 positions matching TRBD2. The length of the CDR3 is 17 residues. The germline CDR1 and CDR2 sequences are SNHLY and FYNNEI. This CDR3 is CAISPPPYGRAGDTQYF. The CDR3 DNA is TGTGCCATCAGTCCTCCCCCATATGGGAGGGCTGGAGATACGCAGTATTTT. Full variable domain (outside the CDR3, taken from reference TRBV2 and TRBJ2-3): EPEVTQTPSHQVTQMGQEVILRCVPISNHLYFYWYRQILGQKVEFLVSFYNNEISEKSEIFDDQFSVERPDGSNFTLKIRSTKLEDSAMYFCAISPPPYGRAGDTQYFGPGTRLTVL.

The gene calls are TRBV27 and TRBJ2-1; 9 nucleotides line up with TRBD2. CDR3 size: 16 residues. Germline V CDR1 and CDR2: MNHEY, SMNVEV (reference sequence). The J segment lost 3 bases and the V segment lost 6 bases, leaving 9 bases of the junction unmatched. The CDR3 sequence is CASSFGLAIFYNEQFF. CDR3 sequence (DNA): TGTGCCAGCAGCTTCGGACTAGCGATATTCTACAATGAGCAGTTCTTC.

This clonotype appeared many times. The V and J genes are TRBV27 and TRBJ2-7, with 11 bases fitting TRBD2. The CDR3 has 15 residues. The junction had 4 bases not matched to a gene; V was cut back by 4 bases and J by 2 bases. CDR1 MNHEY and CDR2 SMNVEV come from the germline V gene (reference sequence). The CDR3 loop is CASSYSGLAAYEQYF. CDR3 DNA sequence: TGTGCCAGCAGTTATTCGGGACTAGCGGCCTACGAGCAGTACTTC.

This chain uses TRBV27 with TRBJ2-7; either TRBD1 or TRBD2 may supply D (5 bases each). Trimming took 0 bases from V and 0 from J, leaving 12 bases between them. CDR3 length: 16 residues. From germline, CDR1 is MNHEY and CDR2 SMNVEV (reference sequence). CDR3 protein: CASSLSIGESSYEQYF. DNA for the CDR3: TGTGCCAGCAGTTTATCGATAGGGGAGTCCTCCTACGAGCAGTACTTC.

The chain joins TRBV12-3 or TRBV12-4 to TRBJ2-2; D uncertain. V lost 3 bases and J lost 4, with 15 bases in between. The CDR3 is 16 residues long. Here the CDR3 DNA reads TGTGCCAGCAGTTTTTTAGGGTGGGAAAGCACCGGGGAGCTGTTTTTT. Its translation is CASSFLGWESTGELFF.